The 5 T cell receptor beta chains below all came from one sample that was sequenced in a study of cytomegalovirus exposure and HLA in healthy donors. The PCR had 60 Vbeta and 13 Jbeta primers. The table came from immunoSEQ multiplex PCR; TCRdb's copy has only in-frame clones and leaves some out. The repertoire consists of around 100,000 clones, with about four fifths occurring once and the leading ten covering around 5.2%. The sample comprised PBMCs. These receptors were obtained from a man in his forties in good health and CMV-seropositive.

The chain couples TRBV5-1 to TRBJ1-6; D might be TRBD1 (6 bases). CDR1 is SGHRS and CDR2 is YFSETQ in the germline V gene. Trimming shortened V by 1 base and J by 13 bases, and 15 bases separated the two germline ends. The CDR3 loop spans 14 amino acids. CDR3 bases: TGCGCCAGCAGCTTGCAACAGGGATCTATCCCCCTCCACTTT. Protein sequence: CASSLQQGSIPLHF.

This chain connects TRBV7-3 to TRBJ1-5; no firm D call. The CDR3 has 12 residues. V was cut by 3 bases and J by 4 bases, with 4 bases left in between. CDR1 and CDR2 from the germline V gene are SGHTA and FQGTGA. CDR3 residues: CASSFLNQPQHF. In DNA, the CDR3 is TGTGCCAGCAGCTTTCTAAATCAGCCCCAGCATTTT.

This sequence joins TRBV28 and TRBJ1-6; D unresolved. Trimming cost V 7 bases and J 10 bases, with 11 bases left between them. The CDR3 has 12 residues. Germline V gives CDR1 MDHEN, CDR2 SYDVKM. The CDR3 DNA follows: TGTGCCAGCAAACGGGAAGCCTCACCCCTCCACTTT. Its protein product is CASKREASPLHF.

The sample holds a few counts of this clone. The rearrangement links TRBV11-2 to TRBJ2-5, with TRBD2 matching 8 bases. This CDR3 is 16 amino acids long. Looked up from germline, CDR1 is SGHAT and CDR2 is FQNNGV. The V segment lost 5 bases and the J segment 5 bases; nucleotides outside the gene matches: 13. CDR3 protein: CASSTPPGGAGETQYF. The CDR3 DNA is TGTGCCAGCAGCACCCCTCCGGGGGGGGCCGGGGAGACCCAGTACTTC.

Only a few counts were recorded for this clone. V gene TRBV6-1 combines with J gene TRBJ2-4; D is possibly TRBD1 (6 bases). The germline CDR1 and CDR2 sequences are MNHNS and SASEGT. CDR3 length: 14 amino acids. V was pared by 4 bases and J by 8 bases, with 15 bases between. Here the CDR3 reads CASSVHRQADIQYF. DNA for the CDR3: TGTGCCAGCAGTGTCCATCGACAGGCGGACATTCAGTACTTC.